This T cell receptor beta chain was profiled in a study of blood T cell repertoires in COVID-19. Here immunoSEQ multiplex PCR was the method, and the copy in TCRdb shows in-frame clones only, minus some. Here the sample spans about 440,000 clones, about 87% being singletons. The TCR comes from a woman aged 50 to 65 with COVID-19, enrolled during active disease. Source material: peripheral blood.

The CDR3: CASSLAVTDTQYF. The DNA of the CDR3 is TGTGCCAGCAGCTTGGCGGTCACAGATACGCAGTATTTT. This rearrangement joins TRBV7-9 to TRBJ2-3; no firm D call. The germline gives CDR1 SEHNR, CDR2 FQNEAQ (reference sequence). The CDR3 runs 13 residues. Trimming removed 3 bases at V and 2 bases at J, with 6 bases between.